One and the same sample provided the 7 T cell receptor beta chains below, sequenced in a study of blood T cell repertoires in COVID-19. Assay used: immunoSEQ multiplex PCR; TCRdb lists only in-frame clones, some missing. Of approximately 140,000 clones in the sample, 80% to 90% were seen once. Specimen: peripheral blood. The source of these receptors is a man in his sixties with active or convalescent COVID-19.

With respect to this clone: Sequence at one end of the junction differs from germline and may be a read error. The chain couples TRBV9 to TRBJ2-1; TRBD2 matches at 9 bases. The CDR3 spans 16 residues. Germline lookup yields CDR1 SGDLS and CDR2 YYNGEE. CDR3 in amino acids: CAGSPPRSSGNNEQFF. In DNA form, the CDR3 reads TGTGCCGGCAGCCCTCCGAGGTCTAGCGGGAACAATGAGCAGTTCTTC.

The chain combines TRBV7-9 with TRBJ2-3, with TRBD2 matching 9 bases. J gave up 4 bases and V 5 bases, and 4 bases lay outside the gene matches. The CDR3 has 14 residues. Germline loops: CDR1 SEHNR, CDR2 FQNEAQ (reference sequence). CDR3 protein: CASSHGGRADTQYF. CDR3 DNA sequence: TGTGCCAGCAGCCACGGCGGGAGGGCAGATACGCAGTATTTT.

This chain joins TRBV5-6 and TRBJ1-5; TRBD1 is a possible D gene (6 bases). V lost 4 bases and J 3 bases, leaving 17 bases between the germline ends. CDR1 and CDR2 (germline): SGHDT, YYEEEE. The CDR3 is made up of 16 amino acids. DNA of the CDR3: TGTGCCAGCAGCCAATGGTTGACAGGTAACAATCAGCCCCAGCATTTT. As protein: CASSQWLTGNNQPQHF.

The chain couples TRBV28 to TRBJ1-2; TRBD1 aligns across 7 bases. Looked up from germline, CDR1 is MDHEN and CDR2 is SYDVKM. The CDR3 is 12 residues long. The junction had 4 bases not matched to a gene; V was cut back by 8 bases and J by 4 bases. CDR3 protein: CASGQDGYGYTF. CDR3 in DNA: TGTGCCAGCGGACAGGACGGCTATGGCTACACCTTC.

The chain couples TRBV7-9 to TRBJ1-2; 9 positions agree with TRBD1. Per germline, CDR1 SEHNR and CDR2 FQNEAQ (reference sequence). The CDR3 loop spans 14 amino acids. Trimming took 5 bases from V and 4 from J; bases not matched to a gene: 5. The DNA of the CDR3 is TGTGCCAGCAGCCTCGGGACAGGGTTCTATGGCTACACCTTC. It is translated as CASSLGTGFYGYTF. The full variable domain, in which reference TRBV7-9 and TRBJ1-2 provide the parts outside the CDR3, is DTGVSQNPRHKITKRGQNVTFRCDPISEHNRLYWYRQTLGQGPEFLTYFQNEAQLEKSRLLSDRFSAERPKGSFSTLEIQRTEQGDSAMYLCASSLGTGFYGYTFGSGTRLTVV.

Written as DNA, the CDR3 is TGCGCCAGCAGCCTGCTGCCGGGAGACTTTATCCCGTACTTC. It specifies CASSLLPGDFIPYF. This sequence joins TRBV4-1 and TRBJ2-4; possible D gene TRBD2, 6 bases. Germline CDR1 reads MGHRA; CDR2 reads YSYEKL. Deletions cut 4 bases from V and 15 bases from J, with 22 bases between. The CDR3 contains 14 residues.

The CDR3 loop reads CASSQAVNTEAFF. In DNA form, the CDR3 reads TGCGCCAGCAGCCAAGCCGTGAACACTGAAGCTTTCTTT. The rearrangement joins TRBV4-3 to TRBJ1-1; the D is unclear. The CDR3 loop spans 13 amino acids. The germline V and J ends were trimmed by 1 base and 0 bases, with 3 bases remaining between them. CDR1 is LGHNA, CDR2 YSLEER, per germline.